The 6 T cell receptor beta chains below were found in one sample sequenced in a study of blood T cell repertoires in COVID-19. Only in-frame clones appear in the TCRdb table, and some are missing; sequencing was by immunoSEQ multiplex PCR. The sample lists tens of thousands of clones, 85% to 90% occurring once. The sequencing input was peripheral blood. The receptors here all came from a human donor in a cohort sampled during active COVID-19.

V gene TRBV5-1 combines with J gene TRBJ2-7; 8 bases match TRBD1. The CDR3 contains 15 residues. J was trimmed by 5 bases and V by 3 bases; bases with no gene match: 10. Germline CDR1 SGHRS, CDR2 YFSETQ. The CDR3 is CASSWGTGGSHEQYF. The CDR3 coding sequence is TGCGCCAGCAGCTGGGGTACAGGGGGTTCCCACGAGCAGTACTTC.

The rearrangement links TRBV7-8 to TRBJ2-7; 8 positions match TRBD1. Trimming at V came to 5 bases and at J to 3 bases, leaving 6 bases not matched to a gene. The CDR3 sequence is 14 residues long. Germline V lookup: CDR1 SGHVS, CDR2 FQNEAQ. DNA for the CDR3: TGTGCCAGCAGCCGGACAGGGTCGGGCTACGAGCAGTACTTC. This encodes CASSRTGSGYEQYF.

The CDR3 reads CASSQGQTATNEKLFF. CDR3 DNA sequence: TGTGCCAGCAGCCAAGGACAGACAGCAACTAATGAAAAACTGTTTTTT. The genes are TRBV3-1 (or the pseudogene TRBV3-2) and TRBJ1-4; TRBD1 is a possible D gene (5 bases). The germline gives CDR1 LGHDT, CDR2 YNNKEL (reference sequence). V dropped 1 base and J dropped 0 bases, with 9 bases sitting between them. CDR3 length equals 16 residues.

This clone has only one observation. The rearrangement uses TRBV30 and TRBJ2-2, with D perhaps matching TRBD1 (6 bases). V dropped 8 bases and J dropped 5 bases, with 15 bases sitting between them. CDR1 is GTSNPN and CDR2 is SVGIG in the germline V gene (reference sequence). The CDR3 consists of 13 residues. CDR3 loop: CARSWGRTGELFF. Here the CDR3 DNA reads TGTGCCCGTAGTTGGGGGCGGACCGGGGAGCTGTTTTTT. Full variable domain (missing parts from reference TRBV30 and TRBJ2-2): SQTIHQWPATLVQPVGSPLSLECTVEGTSNPNLYWYRQAAGRGLQLLFYSVGIGQISSEVPQNLSASRPQDRQFILSSKKLLLSDSGFYLCARSWGRTGELFFGEGSRLTVL.

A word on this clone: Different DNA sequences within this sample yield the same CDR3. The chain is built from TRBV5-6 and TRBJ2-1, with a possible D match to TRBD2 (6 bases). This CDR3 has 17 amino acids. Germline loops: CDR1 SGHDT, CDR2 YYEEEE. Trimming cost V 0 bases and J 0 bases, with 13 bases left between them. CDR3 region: CASSLVPSASSYNEQFF. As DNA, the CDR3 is TGTGCCAGCAGCTTGGTGCCTAGCGCAAGCTCCTACAATGAGCAGTTCTTC.

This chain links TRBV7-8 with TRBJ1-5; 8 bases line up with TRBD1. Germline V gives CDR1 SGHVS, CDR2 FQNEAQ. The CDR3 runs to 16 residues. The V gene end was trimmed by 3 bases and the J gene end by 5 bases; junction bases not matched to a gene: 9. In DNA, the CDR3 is TGTGCCAGCAGCTTGCTAGCCGGGACAGGAGATCAGCCCCAGCATTTT. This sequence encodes CASSLLAGTGDQPQHF.